This TCR beta chain was profiled in a study of blood T cell repertoires in COVID-19. Seattle patients were enrolled while actively infected and followed longitudinally. TCRdb's copy holds only in-frame clones and misses some; the assay was immunoSEQ multiplex PCR. The profile covers fewer than 300,000 clones, with roughly nine tenths appearing a single time and more than 10% taken by the ten largest. V gave up 3 bases and J gave up 3 bases; unmatched junction bases: 5. CDR1 is MNHEY, CDR2 SVGAGI, per germline. This CDR3 contains 15 residues. Sequencing used peripheral blood. The chain is built from TRBV6-5 and TRBJ2-3, with TRBD2 matching over 8 bases. The clonotype originates from a woman under 40 with COVID-19, enrolled during active disease. This chain's CDR3 is CASSYEAGGTDTQYF. CDR3 bases: TGTGCCAGCAGTTATGAGGCGGGGGGAACAGATACGCAGTATTTT.